These T cell receptor beta chains were read from a single sample in a study of control samples from healthy donors and cancer patients. Profiling relied on immunoSEQ multiplex PCR, and the TCRdb table lists in-frame clones only, not all of them. Among about 130,000 clones listed, just under 90% were seen once. The sequencing input was PBMCs. These TCRs come from a man between 45 and 60 years old with head and neck cancer. The CDR3 runs from the conserved cysteine through the conserved F or W. Fields, in order: D gene, V gene, J gene, CDR3 length, clone size, CDR3 DNA, CDR3 protein. D genes are given only for firm matches. Where a row states a size, it is once, few, many or the class of an expanded clone; other rows omit it.

D: TRBD1
V: TRBV7-2
J: TRBJ2-3
length: 16
size: .
DNA: TGTGCCAGCAGCATTGGGACGAGAGGGACAGCAGATACGCAGTATTTT
CDR3: CASSIGTRGTADTQYF

D: .
V: TRBV4-1
J: TRBJ1-1
length: 16
size: .
DNA: TGCGCCAGCAGCCAAAGGGAGCGGGGTACGAACACTGAAGCTTTCTTT
CDR3: CASSQRERGTNTEAFF

D: TRBD1
V: TRBV15
J: TRBJ1-2
length: 17
size: .
DNA: TGTGCCACCAGCAGAGATCGGGGGAGACAGGGGGCGTATGGCTACACCTTC
CDR3: CATSRDRGRQGAYGYTF

D: .
V: TRBV10-3
J: TRBJ1-1
length: 13
size: .
DNA: TGTGCCATCAAAGGGCAGATTAACACTGAAGCTTTCTTT
CDR3: CAIKGQINTEAFF

D: .
V: TRBV28
J: TRBJ1-1
length: 12
size: .
DNA: TGTGCCAGCATAAGTACGGCCACTGAAGCTTTCTTT
CDR3: CASISTATEAFF

D: .
V: TRBV6-4
J: TRBJ2-1
length: 14
size: .
DNA: TGTGCCAGCAGTGACGGGGGATTAAGGAATGAGCAGTTCTTC
CDR3: CASSDGGLRNEQFF

D: .
V: TRBV3-1/TRBV3-2
J: TRBJ2-7
length: 16
size: once
DNA: TGTGCCAGCACCCCAGGATACCCAGGGAAGGACTACGAGCAGTACTTC
CDR3: CASTPGYPGKDYEQYF

D: TRBD2
V: TRBV7-2
J: TRBJ2-1
length: 15
size: .
DNA: TGTGCCAGCAGCGTAAGTAGCGGGAACTACAATGAGCAGTTCTTC
CDR3: CASSVSSGNYNEQFF

D: .
V: TRBV12-3/TRBV12-4
J: TRBJ2-3
length: 13
size: .
DNA: TGTGCCAGCAGTTTAGGAAGCACAGATACGCAGTATTTT
CDR3: CASSLGSTDTQYF

D: .
V: TRBV28
J: TRBJ1-5
length: 13
size: .
DNA: TGTGCGCTGGGGTCCTCGAATGCCGGGCCCCAGCATTTT
CDR3: CALGSSNAGPQHF

D: TRBD2
V: TRBV10-1
J: TRBJ2-5
length: 16
size: .
DNA: TGCGCCAGCAGTGCGGGACGGACTAGCGGCGAAGAGACCCAGTACTTC
CDR3: CASSAGRTSGEETQYF

D: .
V: TRBV28
J: TRBJ1-6
length: 15
size: .
DNA: TGTGCCAGCAGCCAACGGGGGTTGGCTAATTCACCCCTCCACTTT
CDR3: CASSQRGLANSPLHF

D: .
V: TRBV6-5
J: TRBJ1-1
length: 12
size: .
DNA: TGTGCCAGCAGTTACGGTGGCTATGAAGCTTTCTTT
CDR3: CASSYGGYEAFF

D: TRBD2
V: TRBV10-3
J: TRBJ2-2
length: 17
size: .
DNA: TGTGCCATCGGTGGGACTAGCGGGGCCCTTTTTGCCGGGGAGCTGTTTTTT
CDR3: CAIGGTSGALFAGELFF

D: TRBD2
V: TRBV13
J: TRBJ2-2
length: 15
size: .
DNA: TGTGCCAGCAGCTTAGAGCCAGCGGGGGCCCTAGAATTGTTTTTT
CDR3: CASSLEPAGALELFF